The clone carrying this TCR beta chain has only one observation. The sample comes from a study of shared clonotypes between healthy human individuals. The data were produced by immunoSEQ multiplex PCR, yet TCRdb's version contains in-frame clones alone and is incomplete. Among fewer than 1.8 million clones listed, 97% to 99% were seen once. The germline V gene has CDR1 SGHRS and CDR2 YFSETQ. The V end lost 2 bases, the J end lost 4 bases, and 6 bases lay between the germline ends. This CDR3 is built from 13 residues. The sequenced material came from naive CD4+ T cells sorted from blood. Subset denoted: CD45RA+ positively selected. This chain connects TRBV5-1 to TRBJ2-2; unclear D gene. The receptor's source is a man aged 25 to 45 in good health. In DNA form, the CDR3 reads TGCGCCAGCAGCTTTGAAAGCACCGGGGAGCTGTTTTTT. Its translation is CASSFESTGELFF.